This TCR beta chain was found in a study of tumour-infiltrating T cells in Burkitt lymphoma. At the level of the study: Overall and progression-free survival were predicted by productive clonality.

The method was immunoSEQ multiplex PCR; TCRdb's version includes in-frame clones alone and lacks a portion of them. The sample includes approximately 4,900 clones, 11% of them seen just once. This CDR3 is built from 12 residues. From germline, CDR1 is SNHLY and CDR2 FYNNEI. Trimming shortened V by 6 bases and J by 8 bases, and 10 bases separated the two germline ends. The source of this sequence is a human donor with diffuse large B-cell lymphoma. The sequenced sample was tumor tissue. V is TRBV2 and J is TRBJ1-4; D is undetermined. CDR3 bases: TGTGCCAGCAGAGAAAGAGGGGAAAAACTGTTTTTT. Amino acid sequence: CASRERGEKLFF.